This TCR beta chain stems from a study of T cell changes during pregnancy in multiple sclerosis. The CDR3 loop spans 18 amino acids. Germline CDR1 reads SGHNT; CDR2 reads YYREEE (reference sequence). V dropped 5 bases and J dropped 4; count of bases not matched to a gene: 18. TCRdb's table, derived via immunoSEQ multiplex PCR, lists solely in-frame clones and lacks some. In the table there are tens of thousands of clones, approximately 86% of which are singletons. The input for sequencing was CD8+ T cells from peripheral blood mononuclear cells, taken before pregnancy. The clonotype was recovered from a female donor with multiple sclerosis, enrolled in a pregnancy study. The chain recombines TRBV5-4 with TRBJ1-2, with 9 positions matching TRBD1. The CDR3 protein is CASRNPDRGALGGYGYTF. Written as DNA, the CDR3 is TGTGCCAGCAGGAACCCGGACAGGGGAGCTCTGGGGGGCTATGGCTACACCTTC.